The rows below give T cell receptor beta chains drawn from one sample of a study of shared clonotypes between healthy human individuals. Here immunoSEQ multiplex PCR was the method, and the copy in TCRdb shows in-frame clones only, minus some. The table lists 2 million to 2.5 million clones, about 92% of them singletons, with 0.39% in the top ten. The sample comprised naive CD4+ T cells from PBMCs. Receptors were obtained from a man aged 18 to 35 in good health. Some clones in this sample may be carry-over from other donors' samples. CDR3s include the opening cysteine and the closing phenylalanine or tryptophan. The D gene is left open where the match is weak. Size tells how often a clone was seen (once, few, many) or the class of an expanded clone, and some rows leave it out.

cdr3_length: 13; j_call: TRBJ1-1; v_call: TRBV6-1; clone_size: NA; d_call: NA; cdr3_aa: CASSEQRSGEAFF; cdr3_nt: TGTGCCAGCAGTGAACAGAGGAGCGGTGAAGCTTTCTTT
cdr3_length: 12; j_call: TRBJ2-3; v_call: TRBV18; clone_size: NA; d_call: NA; cdr3_aa: CASSLIGDTQYF; cdr3_nt: TGTGCCAGCTCACTGATAGGAGATACGCAGTATTTT
cdr3_length: 12; j_call: TRBJ1-2; v_call: TRBV29-1; clone_size: NA; d_call: TRBD1; cdr3_aa: CSVNRGLYGYTF; cdr3_nt: TGCAGCGTCAACAGGGGGCTCTATGGCTACACCTTC
cdr3_length: 13; j_call: TRBJ2-3; v_call: TRBV6-1; clone_size: NA; d_call: NA; cdr3_aa: CASRIPAADTQYF; cdr3_nt: TGTGCCAGCAGAATACCCGCCGCAGATACGCAGTATTTT
cdr3_length: 15; j_call: TRBJ2-1; v_call: TRBV5-1; clone_size: once; d_call: TRBD2; cdr3_aa: CASSWRTSGDNEQFF; cdr3_nt: TGCGCCAGCAGCTGGAGGACTAGCGGGGACAATGAGCAGTTCTTC
cdr3_length: 13; j_call: TRBJ2-7; v_call: TRBV2; clone_size: NA; d_call: NA; cdr3_aa: CASSVGLNYEQYF; cdr3_nt: TGTGCCAGCAGTGTCGGGCTTAACTACGAGCAGTACTTC
cdr3_length: 14; j_call: TRBJ2-3; v_call: TRBV4-2; clone_size: NA; d_call: NA; cdr3_aa: CASSQPTTTDTQYF; cdr3_nt: TGTGCCAGCAGCCAACCGACTACCACAGATACGCAGTATTTT
cdr3_length: 14; j_call: TRBJ2-5; v_call: TRBV7-8; clone_size: NA; d_call: NA; cdr3_aa: CASSFFVLQETQYF; cdr3_nt: TGTGCCAGCAGCTTTTTCGTACTCCAAGAGACCCAGTACTTC
cdr3_length: 15; j_call: TRBJ2-1; v_call: TRBV15; clone_size: NA; d_call: NA; cdr3_aa: CATSRERGNPNEQFF; cdr3_nt: TGTGCCACCAGCAGAGAGAGGGGCAACCCCAATGAGCAGTTCTTC
cdr3_length: 14; j_call: TRBJ2-2; v_call: TRBV5-1; clone_size: NA; d_call: NA; cdr3_aa: CASSPEGHTGELFF; cdr3_nt: TGCGCCAGCAGCCCCGAGGGGCACACCGGGGAGCTGTTTTTT
cdr3_length: 14; j_call: TRBJ2-3; v_call: TRBV9; clone_size: NA; d_call: NA; cdr3_aa: CASSVAPGRDTQYF; cdr3_nt: TGTGCCAGCAGCGTAGCCCCAGGAAGAGATACGCAGTATTTT
cdr3_length: 14; j_call: TRBJ2-4; v_call: TRBV19; clone_size: few; d_call: NA; cdr3_aa: CASNSSPGRNIQYF; cdr3_nt: TGTGCCAGTAATAGCTCTCCCGGTCGAAACATTCAGTACTTC
cdr3_length: 14; j_call: TRBJ2-7; v_call: TRBV7-9; clone_size: NA; d_call: NA; cdr3_aa: CASSLDSAAYEQYF; cdr3_nt: TGTGCCAGCAGCTTAGACTCGGCAGCCTACGAGCAGTACTTC
cdr3_length: 14; j_call: TRBJ2-3; v_call: TRBV29-1; clone_size: once; d_call: NA; cdr3_aa: CSGRTQEFTDTQYF; cdr3_nt: TGCAGCGGAAGGACCCAGGAGTTTACAGATACGCAGTATTTT
cdr3_length: 15; j_call: TRBJ2-3; v_call: TRBV11-2; clone_size: NA; d_call: TRBD1; cdr3_aa: CASSKGQASGDTQYF; cdr3_nt: TGTGCCAGCAGCAAGGGACAGGCCTCCGGAGATACGCAGTATTTT
cdr3_length: 11; j_call: TRBJ2-7; v_call: TRBV28; clone_size: NA; d_call: NA; cdr3_aa: CASSGPREQYF; cdr3_nt: TGTGCCAGCAGTGGCCCCAGGGAGCAGTACTTC
cdr3_length: 13; j_call: TRBJ2-1; v_call: TRBV10-2; clone_size: NA; d_call: TRBD2; cdr3_aa: CASSGGRNNEQFF; cdr3_nt: TGCGCCAGCAGTGGCGGGAGAAACAATGAGCAGTTCTTC
cdr3_length: 17; j_call: TRBJ2-5; v_call: TRBV9; clone_size: NA; d_call: TRBD2; cdr3_aa: CASSAGGLAGGQETQYF; cdr3_nt: TGTGCCAGCAGCGCCGGGGGGCTAGCGGGAGGCCAAGAGACCCAGTACTTC
cdr3_length: 13; j_call: TRBJ1-1; v_call: TRBV28; clone_size: NA; d_call: NA; cdr3_aa: CASKGPVYTEAFF; cdr3_nt: TGTGCCAGCAAAGGGCCGGTGTACACTGAAGCTTTCTTT
cdr3_length: 15; j_call: TRBJ1-4; v_call: TRBV7-9; clone_size: NA; d_call: NA; cdr3_aa: CASSLGDLGDEKLFF; cdr3_nt: TGTGCCAGCAGCTTAGGGGATTTAGGTGATGAAAAACTGTTTTTT
cdr3_length: 15; j_call: TRBJ2-7; v_call: TRBV5-4; clone_size: once; d_call: TRBD2; cdr3_aa: CASSRLAGTYYEQYF; cdr3_nt: TGTGCCAGCAGCCGACTAGCGGGCACTTACTACGAGCAGTACTTC
cdr3_length: 11; j_call: TRBJ2-5; v_call: TRBV20-1; clone_size: NA; d_call: NA; cdr3_aa: CSASALYAQYF; cdr3_nt: TGCAGTGCTAGTGCCTTGTACGCCCAGTACTTC
cdr3_length: 16; j_call: TRBJ2-6; v_call: TRBV25-1; clone_size: NA; d_call: NA; cdr3_aa: CASSPLGTSGANVLTF; cdr3_nt: TGTGCCAGCAGTCCCCTAGGAACATCGGGGGCCAACGTCCTGACTTTC
cdr3_length: 13; j_call: TRBJ2-7; v_call: TRBV29-1; clone_size: NA; d_call: TRBD1; cdr3_aa: CSAGTGASYEQYF; cdr3_nt: TGCAGCGCCGGGACAGGGGCCTCCTACGAGCAGTACTTC
cdr3_length: 15; j_call: TRBJ2-7; v_call: TRBV30; clone_size: once; d_call: TRBD1; cdr3_aa: CAWSARDRWSGEQYF; cdr3_nt: TGTGCCTGGAGTGCCAGGGACAGGTGGTCGGGCGAGCAGTACTTC
cdr3_length: 14; j_call: TRBJ2-2; v_call: TRBV6-1; clone_size: once; d_call: TRBD1; cdr3_aa: CASTGQGGTGELFF; cdr3_nt: TGTGCCAGCACCGGACAGGGGGGCACCGGGGAGCTGTTTTTT
cdr3_length: 14; j_call: TRBJ2-3; v_call: TRBV5-1; clone_size: NA; d_call: NA; cdr3_aa: CASSLDWNTDTQYF; cdr3_nt: TGCGCCAGCAGCTTGGACTGGAACACAGATACGCAGTATTTT
cdr3_length: 17; j_call: TRBJ2-5; v_call: TRBV10-3; clone_size: NA; d_call: NA; cdr3_aa: CAISGGRYDGGLETQYF; cdr3_nt: TGTGCCATCAGTGGGGGCCGTTATGACGGGGGACTGGAGACCCAGTACTTC
cdr3_length: 16; j_call: TRBJ2-1; v_call: TRBV29-1; clone_size: NA; d_call: TRBD2; cdr3_aa: CSVVGLAGGDGNEQFF; cdr3_nt: TGCAGCGTCGTGGGACTAGCGGGAGGGGATGGCAATGAGCAGTTCTTC
cdr3_length: 13; j_call: TRBJ2-5; v_call: TRBV2; clone_size: NA; d_call: NA; cdr3_aa: CASSGGLGETQYF; cdr3_nt: TGTGCCAGCAGCGGAGGGTTGGGAGAGACCCAGTACTTC
cdr3_length: 15; j_call: TRBJ2-1; v_call: TRBV6-5; clone_size: NA; d_call: TRBD2; cdr3_aa: CASSPTSGRRNEQFF; cdr3_nt: TGTGCCAGCAGCCCGACTAGCGGGAGGAGAAATGAGCAGTTCTTC
cdr3_length: 15; j_call: TRBJ2-7; v_call: TRBV10-3; clone_size: NA; d_call: NA; cdr3_aa: CAISAGLVDSYEQYF; cdr3_nt: TGTGCCATCAGTGCCGGTCTCGTGGACTCCTACGAGCAGTACTTC